This is a list of T cell receptor beta chains from one sample in a study of shared clonotypes between healthy human individuals. Measured with immunoSEQ multiplex PCR; TCRdb has only the in-frame clones, and not every one. This table has about 980,000 clones, approximately 76% appearing once. The source material was memory CD4+ T cells sorted from blood. These receptors all stem from a man between 18 and 35 years old in good health. Both conserved end residues are part of each CDR3. Fields, in order: clone size, V gene, J gene, D gene, CDR3 DNA, CDR3 protein. The D gene is left open where the match is weak. Only some rows state a clone size, as once, few, many or a class for expanded clones.

>few|TRBV5-1|TRBJ2-2|TRBD2
TGCGCCAGCAGCCCCGGGACTAGCGGGGGGGCCGGGGAGCTGTTTTTT
CASSPGTSGGAGELFF
>.|TRBV7-3|TRBJ2-3|TRBD2
TGTGCCAGCAGCGGTAGCGGGGGGGCGGATACGCAGTATTTT
CASSGSGGADTQYF
>.|TRBV5-1|TRBJ2-5|TRBD2
TGCGCCAGCAGCTTGGAGGCTAGCGGGCTCCAAGAGACCCAGTACTTC
CASSLEASGLQETQYF
>few|TRBV19|TRBJ2-7|TRBD1
TGTGCCAGTAGTTCGCCGGGACAGGTAGTAGGCGAGCAGTACTTC
CASSSPGQVVGEQYF
>.|TRBV11-2|TRBJ2-7|.
TGTGCCAGCAGCTTAAGGAGCGAGCAGTACTTC
CASSLRSEQYF
>.|TRBV7-9|TRBJ2-7|.
TGTGCCAGCAGCTTAGAAGGGTCCCGCTACGAGCAGTACTTC
CASSLEGSRYEQYF
>.|TRBV2|TRBJ1-6|TRBD1
TGTGCCAGCAGTGTTCGACAGGGGGCCGATTCACCCCTCCACTTT
CASSVRQGADSPLHF
>.|TRBV6-5|TRBJ1-2|.
TGTGCCAGCACGATCCGTCCAGGGATCTATGGCTACACCTTC
CASTIRPGIYGYTF
>once|TRBV9|TRBJ1-3|.
TGTGCCAGCAGCGTAGGGGAAGGGCCCGGAAACACCATATATTTT
CASSVGEGPGNTIYF
>.|TRBV11-3|TRBJ2-5|.
TGTGCCAGCAGCTTAGATCTGGCAGGCAAAGGAACCCAGTACTTC
CASSLDLAGKGTQYF
>.|TRBV5-4|TRBJ2-1|.
TGTGCCAGCTGTAGGGAGCTAGCGAGTTACAATGAGCAGTTCTTC
CASCRELASYNEQFF
>.|TRBV30|TRBJ2-4|.
TGTGCCTGGAGTGTGGGCGGGGAGGCAAACATTCAGTACTTC
CAWSVGGEANIQYF
>.|TRBV27|TRBJ1-5|.
TGTGCCAGCAGCAGGTTAAAGGGACGGTATCAGCCCCAGCATTTT
CASSRLKGRYQPQHF
>.|TRBV7-2|TRBJ2-3|.
TGTGCCAGCAGCTTCGATCTAGCAGCAAGCACAGATACGCAGTATTTT
CASSFDLAASTDTQYF
>.|TRBV30|TRBJ2-3|.
TGTGCCTGGAGTGTATCGGGGGCCCCCGGCACAGATACGCAGTATTTT
CAWSVSGAPGTDTQYF
>once|TRBV9|TRBJ2-2|.
TGTGCCAGCAGTGTCGGACAGACGAACACCGGGGAGCTGTTTTTT
CASSVGQTNTGELFF
>few|TRBV11-2|TRBJ1-5|.
TGTGCCAGCAGCTTAGATCTCAACAATCAGCCCCAGCATTTT
CASSLDLNNQPQHF
>.|TRBV7-8|TRBJ2-3|.
TGTGCCAGCAGCCTATACTCGGATAGTACGCAGTATTTT
CASSLYSDSTQYF
>.|TRBV29-1|TRBJ2-7|TRBD1
TGCAGCGTTGGACAGGGTAGATACGAGCAGTACTTC
CSVGQGRYEQYF
>.|TRBV19|TRBJ1-1|.
TGTGCCAGTAGTATCTCGAGGGACACTGAAGCTTTCTTT
CASSISRDTEAFF
>.|TRBV11-2|TRBJ2-1|TRBD2
TGTGCCAGCAGCCCAGCGGGACTAGCCCATGAGCAGTTCTTC
CASSPAGLAHEQFF
>.|TRBV29-1|TRBJ2-5|.
TGCAGCGTTGCTGTAGGGGAGACCCAGTACTTC
CSVAVGETQYF
>.|TRBV7-3|TRBJ2-3|TRBD1
TGTGCCAGCAGCGGACAGGGGCATACAGATACGCAGTATTTT
CASSGQGHTDTQYF
>.|TRBV5-1|TRBJ2-5|.
TGCGCCAGCAGCTTGGGACTACCACAAGAGACCCAGTACTTC
CASSLGLPQETQYF
>few|TRBV6-6|TRBJ2-5|.
TGTGCCAGCAGTTACACCCTGGACAGACAGTACTTC
CASSYTLDRQYF
>.|TRBV5-1|TRBJ1-2|.
TGCGCCAGCAGCTTATCTCCGGACTATGGCTACACCTTC
CASSLSPDYGYTF
>.|TRBV2|TRBJ2-3|TRBD2
TGTGCCAGCAGTGGGCCCCAAGCGGGAGGTGCAGATACGCAGTATTTT
CASSGPQAGGADTQYF
>few|TRBV6-1|TRBJ1-6|.
TGTGCCAGCAGTCTACAGAACTTCAATTCACCCCTCCACTTT
CASSLQNFNSPLHF